Below, one T cell receptor beta chain is given with its context. Antigen specificity is unknown. Since no conserved phenylalanine or tryptophan closes the CDR3, a read error is the likely cause. This specimen belongs to a study of breast tumors, draining lymph nodes, adjacent tissues. Overall study findings and caveats: Tumor T cell lymph node origin was a supported hypothesis, not proven. Luminal-like breast cancer showed significantly greater tumor-nontumor repertoire similarity than basal-like breast cancer did.

CDR1 and CDR2 from the germline V gene are SGDLS and YYNGEE. The length of the CDR3 is 16 residues. Breast cancer patients provided tissue from their axillary draining lymph nodes. One entry per CDR3 protein results from TCRdb running MiXCR on the multiplex PCR reads. The sample holds fewer than 200,000 distinct CDR3 sequences, 30% to 35% seen once. Specimen: axillary lymph node tissue. The chain couples TRBV9 to TRBJ1-6; D possibly corresponds to TRBD1 (6 bases). The sequence derives from a female donor with breast cancer. Some clones in this sample may be carry-over from other donors' samples. CDR3 residues: CASSGSRTAYNSPLHL. In DNA form, the CDR3 reads TGTGCCAGTAGCGGTAGCAGGACAGCCTATAATTCACCCCTCCACCTT.